The 8 T cell receptor beta chains below were found in one sample sequenced in a study of T cell responses to AZD1222 COVID-19 vaccine. Here immunoSEQ multiplex PCR was the method, and the copy in TCRdb shows in-frame clones only, minus some. This table has about 150,000 clones, 85% to 90% appearing once. The input for sequencing was peripheral blood, taken on day 0 of MenACWY control vaccination. The receptors derive from an adult in good health.

V gene TRBV12-5 combines with J gene TRBJ1-1; D might be TRBD1 (6 bases). V was trimmed by 5 bases and J by 1 base, leaving 14 bases between them. Germline V gene sequence: CDR1 LGHNT, CDR2 FRNRAP. This CDR3 region has 15 residues. Written as DNA, the CDR3 is TGTGCTAGTGGTCTACTCCAGACAGGGAACACTGAAGCTTTCTTT. It is translated as CASGLLQTGNTEAFF.

This chain joins TRBV19 and TRBJ2-3; D remains ambiguous. The CDR3 runs to 13 residues. V was clipped by 1 base and J by 5 bases, with 7 bases between them. Germline CDR1 and CDR2: LNHDA and SQIVND (reference sequence). The CDR3 DNA reads TGTGCCAGTAGTATAGTCATGAAAGATACGCAGTATTTT. Amino acids: CASSIVMKDTQYF.

CDR3 loop: CASSLRAVTYEQYV. In DNA, the CDR3 is TGTGCCAGCAGCTTACGGGCGGTGACCTACGAGCAGTACGTC. This chain uses TRBV7-8 with TRBJ2-7; D unresolved. Trimming removed 2 bases at V and 2 bases at J, with 10 bases between. Germline CDR1 and CDR2: SGHVS and FQNEAQ. The CDR3 length is 14 residues.

This sequence joins TRBV9 and TRBJ2-1; D is perhaps TRBD2 (5 bases). The CDR3 is 14 amino acids. The germline V gene encodes CDR1 SGDLS and CDR2 YYNGEE. Trimming removed 0 bases from V and 9 bases from J, with 13 bases in between. CDR3 sequence reads: CASSVEVGEAEQFF. CDR3 sequence (DNA): TGTGCCAGCAGCGTAGAAGTGGGAGAGGCTGAGCAGTTCTTC.

The chain couples TRBV5-4 to TRBJ2-3; D is unresolved. Trimming removed 0 bases from V and 0 bases from J, with 8 bases in between. The germline V gene has CDR1 SGHNT and CDR2 YYREEE (reference sequence). The CDR3 runs to 15 residues. The DNA of the CDR3 is TGTGCCAGCAGCTTGGGCGGATCTAGCACAGATACGCAGTATTTT. Amino acid sequence: CASSLGGSSTDTQYF.

CDR3 coding DNA: TGTGCCAGTAGTGCAAGGGACGGTCTATATGGCTACACCTTC. It is translated as CASSARDGLYGYTF. V gene TRBV19 combines with J gene TRBJ1-2; D might be TRBD1 (5 bases). Germline V gives CDR1 LNHDA, CDR2 SQIVND (reference sequence). This CDR3 has 14 amino acids. The V end was cut by 5 bases, the J end by 5 bases, with 15 bases between.

J is TRBJ1-6 and V is TRBV7-2; 9 bases are shared with TRBD1. The V segment lost 5 bases and the J segment 6 bases; nucleotides outside the gene matches: 5. CDR1 is SGHTA and CDR2 is FQGNSA in the germline V gene. This CDR3 spans 15 amino acids. The CDR3 loop is CASSLQGASNSPLHF. CDR3 sequence (DNA): TGTGCCAGCAGCCTACAGGGGGCGAGTAATTCACCCCTCCACTTT.

Worth noting for this clone: Other nucleotide sequences from this sample produce the same CDR3. The chain carries TRBV6-5 and TRBJ1-5, with D uncertain. V shed 0 bases and J shed 0 bases, with 6 bases lying between them. CDR1 and CDR2 (germline): MNHEY, SVGAGI. The CDR3 loop spans 15 amino acids. The DNA of the CDR3 is TGTGCCAGCAGTTACTCAGGTAATAGCAATCAGCCCCAGCATTTT. This codes for CASSYSGNSNQPQHF.